Following are 8 T cell receptor beta chains from one sample sequenced in a study of T-cell memory formation after mild COVID-19. TCRdb fed the 5' RACE reads into MiXCR, producing one record per CDR3 protein. The table lists about 190,000 distinct CDR3 sequences, 15% to 20% of them singletons. Sequenced material: PBMCs or a T cell subset sorted from them (not recorded which). These receptors all come from an adult woman who had mild COVID-19 (a few samples of this study predate the infection). Cell type and time point are not known.

This clonotype was detected many times. This rearrangement joins TRBV28 to TRBJ2-1, with D maybe TRBD1 (6 bases). The germline CDR1 and CDR2 sequences are MDHEN and SYDVKM. V shed 6 bases and J shed 12 bases, with 18 bases lying between them. The CDR3 has 13 amino acids. The CDR3 here is CASSQDRSRGQFF. The CDR3 bases are TGTGCCAGCAGCCAAGACAGGTCAAGGGGGCAGTTCTTC.

The chain joins TRBV12-3 or TRBV12-4 to TRBJ1-2, with D unclear. The V end lost 2 bases, the J end lost 5 bases, and 12 bases lay between the germline ends. The length of the CDR3 is 14 residues. In nucleotides, the CDR3 is TGTGCCAGCAGTTTATCCGACTCCTCTTATGGCTACACCTTC. As protein: CASSLSDSSYGYTF.

This clonotype showed up many times. The CDR3 region has the DNA TGTGCCAACTCCGTAGCGGGCGGAGAGCAGTTCTTC. It yields the protein CANSVAGGEQFF. This chain joins TRBV12-3 or TRBV12-4 and TRBJ2-1; 7 bases line up with TRBD2. Trimming at V came to 10 bases and at J to 10 bases, leaving 10 bases not matched to a gene. The CDR3 consists of 12 residues.

This clonotype has a count of ten or more. The CDR3 spells CASSQDRVGLYEQYF. The CDR3 DNA reads TGCGCCAGCAGCCAAGACAGAGTGGGGCTCTACGAGCAGTACTTC. The chain carries TRBV4-1 and TRBJ2-7; maybe TRBD1 (5 bases). The CDR3 is 15 amino acids. Trimming removed 0 bases at V and 3 bases at J, with 12 bases between. Per germline, CDR1 MGHRA and CDR2 YSYEKL.

This clonotype was detected only a few times. The rearrangement links TRBV4-3 to TRBJ2-7; a possible D gene is TRBD2 (5 bases). The length of the CDR3 is 14 residues. The ends were cut back, 0 bases at V and 7 bases at J, with 13 bases in the middle. Germline-derived CDR1 and CDR2 are LGHNA and YSLEER. CDR3 nucleotide sequence: TGCGCCAGCAGCCAAGACGATGGGGAGAAAGAGCAGTACTTC. As protein: CASSQDDGEKEQYF.

This clonotype was counted only a few times. The rearrangement joins TRBV12-3 or TRBV12-4 to TRBJ2-3; 9 bases map to TRBD2. V gave up 5 bases and J gave up 3 bases; unmatched junction bases: 15. This CDR3 has 18 amino acids. Here the CDR3 DNA reads TGTGCCAGCAGTCGGACGTCTAGCGGGATGGTTGGGACAGATACGCAGTATTTT. Translating it yields CASSRTSSGMVGTDTQYF.

This clonotype occurred a few times. The genes are TRBV7-2 and TRBJ1-1, with 7 positions matching TRBD1. Germline V lookup: CDR1 SGHTA, CDR2 FQGNSA. V lost 5 bases to trimming and J lost 0 bases; unmatched junction nucleotides: 6. The CDR3 totals 15 residues. CDR3 in DNA: TGTGCCAGCAGCCCGTGGACAGGTGTGAACACTGAAGCTTTCTTT. Translating it yields CASSPWTGVNTEAFF.

This chain links TRBV6-2 or TRBV6-3 with TRBJ2-1; D uncertain. CDR3 length: 14 amino acids. The V gene lost 0 bases and the J gene lost 4 bases, with 7 bases spanning the gap. Germline CDR1 reads MNHEY; CDR2 reads SVGEGT. The CDR3 DNA reads as TGTGCCAGCAGTTACTCGTTTATTTACAATGAGCAGTTCTTC. It is translated as CASSYSFIYNEQFF.